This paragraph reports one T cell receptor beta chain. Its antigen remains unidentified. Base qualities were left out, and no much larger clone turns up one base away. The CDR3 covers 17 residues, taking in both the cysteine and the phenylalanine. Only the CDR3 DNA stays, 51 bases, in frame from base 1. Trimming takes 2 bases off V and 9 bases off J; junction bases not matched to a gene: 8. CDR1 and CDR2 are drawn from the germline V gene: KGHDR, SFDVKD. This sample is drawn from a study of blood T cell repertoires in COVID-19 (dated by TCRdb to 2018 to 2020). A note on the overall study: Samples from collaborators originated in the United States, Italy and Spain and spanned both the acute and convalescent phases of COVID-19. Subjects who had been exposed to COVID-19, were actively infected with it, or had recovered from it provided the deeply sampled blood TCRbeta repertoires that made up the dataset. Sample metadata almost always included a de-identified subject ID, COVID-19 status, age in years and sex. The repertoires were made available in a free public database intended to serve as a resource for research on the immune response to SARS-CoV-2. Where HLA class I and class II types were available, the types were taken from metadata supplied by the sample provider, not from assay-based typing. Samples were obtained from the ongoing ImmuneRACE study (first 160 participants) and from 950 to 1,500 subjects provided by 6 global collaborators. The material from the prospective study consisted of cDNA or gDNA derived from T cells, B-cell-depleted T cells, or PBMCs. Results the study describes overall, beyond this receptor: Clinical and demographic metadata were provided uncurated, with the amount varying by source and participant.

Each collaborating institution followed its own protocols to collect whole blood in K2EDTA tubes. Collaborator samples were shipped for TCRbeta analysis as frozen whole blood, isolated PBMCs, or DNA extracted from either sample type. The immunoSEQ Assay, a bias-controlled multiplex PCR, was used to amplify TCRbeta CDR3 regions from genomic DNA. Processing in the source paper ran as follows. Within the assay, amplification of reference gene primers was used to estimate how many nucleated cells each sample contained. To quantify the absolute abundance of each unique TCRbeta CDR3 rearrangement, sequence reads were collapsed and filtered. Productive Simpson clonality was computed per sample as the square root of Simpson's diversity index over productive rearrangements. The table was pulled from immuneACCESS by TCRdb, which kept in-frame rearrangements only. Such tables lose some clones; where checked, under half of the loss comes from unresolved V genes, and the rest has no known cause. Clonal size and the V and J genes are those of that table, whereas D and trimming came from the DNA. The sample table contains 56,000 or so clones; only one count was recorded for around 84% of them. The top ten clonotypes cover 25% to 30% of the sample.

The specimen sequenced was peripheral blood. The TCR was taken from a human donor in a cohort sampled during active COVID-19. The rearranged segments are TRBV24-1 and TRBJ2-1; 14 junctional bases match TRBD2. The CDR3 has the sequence CATSDWTSGGRRGEQFF. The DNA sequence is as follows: TGTGCCACCAGTGATTGGACTAGCGGGGGGCGTCGCGGTGAGCAGTTCTTC.